Sequencing of this T cell receptor (beta chain) was carried out in a study of cytomegalovirus exposure and HLA in healthy donors (dated by TCRdb to the late 2010s). For the study in its entirety: An earlier analysis of several hundred of the donors reported around 280 Gb of sequence data and roughly 120 million unique TCR beta sequences obtained from about 179 million T cells. To study patterns of TCR occurrence, a later analysis re-analyzed previously published TCR beta repertoires from 500 to 850 donors and added high-resolution HLA genotyping. About five DR-DQ haplotypes were handled as single units for association and clustering, since linkage in the cohort was strong. All discovery cohort repertoires had been generated using a single sequencing platform. The number of typed donors differed by locus: about 620-640 for A, B, C, DRB1 and DQB1; some 540 for DQA1; some 610 for DPA1; and roughly 450 for DPB1. The study aimed to test whether signatures of past pathogen exposure could be identified by cataloging public T cell receptors. Both class I and class II loci were covered by HLA typing, at four-digit resolution. An early release that covered about 600 HLA-typed donors contained approximately 290 gigabases of sequencing data and some 87 million unique TCR sequences. The study used immunosequencing to profile the T cell repertoires of 666 subjects and linked those repertoires to cytomegalovirus serostatus. In addition to the first cohort of 666 subjects, a separate validation cohort of approximately 110 different subjects was used. The later analysis used no new phenotypic data to find candidate immune exposures, relying instead on TCR beta sequences and their occurrence across donors. Genome-wide SNP genotypes for about three fifths of the roughly 670 donors were used in a later genetic analysis, which treated that subset as a discovery cohort. The genetic ancestry cluster associated with self-reported Caucasian donors included roughly 84% of the 398 genotyped donors. To predict cytomegalovirus infection status, the study combined high-throughput TCR immunosequencing, statistical association of individual TCRs with disease status, and machine learning. Donor age, sex, ethnicity and CMV serostatus were collected together with the repertoire data. An earlier analysis of 587 of the donors used high-throughput TCR beta sequencing to judge whether each TCR beta V gene segment behaved as functional or pseudogenic. On average, about 240,000 unique TCR beta nucleotide sequences were sequenced per donor among about 400 genotyped donors of the cohort, with approximately 18% of those sequences being non-productive. Results and caveats for the whole study, not just this receptor: In a later analysis, TCR association rates were found to vary across HLA loci, with the most associated TCRs seen for DRB1 alleles and the fewest for HLA-C alleles. A later analysis associated 15,000 or so TCR beta sequences with specific HLA alleles at a false discovery rate of 0.05. Roughly uniform sequencing depth across donors was assumed in presence/absence analyses, although this assumption may not hold. Because HLA typing was unavailable for some donors at each locus, only the typed subset was used in association tests. A later genetic analysis associated a missense DCLRE1C variant with V-gene and J-gene trimming of TCR beta chains, and an independent cohort replicated the association. While some public TCRs were present in many individuals, most TCR sequences turned up only very rarely across donors. Most CMV-associated TCR beta chains appeared to be HLA-restricted in a later analysis, and the HLA associations seemed to be driven largely by CMV exposure. When HLA alleles, especially DR and DQ, strongly co-occurred, TCR associations were difficult to assign to individual alleles. Because counts were too low, around 17 rarely observed V segments, including chromosome 9 orphons, were left out of the earlier analysis of about 500 of the donors. Immune exposure information for the cohort was limited to CMV serostatus. In vitro tests confirmed that a few of the cytomegalovirus-associated TCR beta chains recognize cytomegalovirus antigens. Correlated functional status among segregating V segments might reflect linkage disequilibrium, but an unknown experimental factor could not be ruled out. A group of highly shared sequence variants was considered likely to be a technical artifact of the sequencing pipeline. In a later analysis, HLA-associated TCR beta chains were found to be more clonally expanded and to have lower generation probabilities than equally common non-associated chains. According to the authors, the approach could potentially be generalized to other disease states and immunological phenotypes. The study gave a list of over 150 TCR beta chains associated with cytomegalovirus. In a later genetic analysis, fewer N-insertions in productive TCRs were reported among donors in an Asian-associated ancestry cluster than the roughly 640-donor mean. In this cohort, only TCR beta chains were sequenced, and detectable features were limited by the absence of alpha or paired-chain data. In an earlier analysis of about 540 of the donors, most TCR beta V segments were observed in productive rearrangements about 87% or about 30% of the time, broadly matching IMGT annotations. A further reported finding was that TCR beta sequences accurately predicted the HLA-A and HLA-B alleles for most subjects in the first cohort. According to a later analysis, parvovirus B19, influenza, CMV and Epstein-Barr virus appeared linked to several top co-occurrence clusters. The classifier was reported to diagnose cytomegalovirus status with high specificity and sensitivity in both the original cohort and the validation cohort. Because the 87-base-pair reads could not distinguish some IMGT-functional V segments, including TRBV6-2 and TRBV6-3, those segments were excluded.

The library was generated by the immunoSEQ multiplex PCR assay. A mixture of 60 forward primers for TCR Vbeta segments and 13 reverse primers for TCR Jbeta segments was used in the multiplex PCR. The CDR3 region of rearranged TCR beta genes was amplified from genomic DNA by a multiplex PCR assay. The Illumina HiSeq System was used to sequence the amplified TCR beta libraries as 87-base-pair reads. In the paper's pipeline: A later analysis counted tens of millions of unique TCR beta chains across the 500 to 850 repertoires, and some 11 million of these chains were shared by at least two donors. A nearest-neighbor algorithm error-corrected the raw reads and collapsed the reads into unique sequences, merging closely related sequences to remove PCR and sequencing errors. V, D and J gene segments were assigned by aligning CDR3 sequences to IMGT reference sequences. Each retained sequence needed at least a six-nucleotide match to both a V gene segment and a J gene segment. Rearrangements were classified as productive when the CDR3 lacked stop codons and remained in frame with V and J, and all other rearrangements were classified as non-productive. Following IMGT convention, CDR3 was defined as the stretch from the second conserved V-encoded cysteine up to the conserved J-encoded phenylalanine. The earlier analysis of around 640 of the donors excluded sequences that lacked an unambiguous match to a single V gene segment. An earlier analysis of 587 of the donors classified V segments as functional when productive rearrangements were above 56.7% and as segregating when the standard deviation between donors was above 5%. A statistical classification framework was built to diagnose cytomegalovirus status from the catalog of TCR beta chain sequences. In a later analysis, V and J genes were assigned by comparing TCR nucleotide sequences against IMGT/GENE-DB human TR gene sequences. The TCRdist pipeline was used in a later analysis to assign CDR3 sequences and most-parsimonious VDJ recombination scenarios. In a later analysis, every TCR beta chain was defined by the combination of its CDR3 amino acid sequence and its V-gene family, and reads without a unique V-gene family were dropped. A later analysis removed several hundred highly shared, low-generation-probability nucleotide sequences to deal with suspected cross-contamination and a sequencing artifact. In a later analysis, a clonal expansion index for each public chain was calculated from normalized within-repertoire ranks of inferred template counts. Generation probabilities in a later analysis came from a VDJ recombination model fitted to out-of-frame rearrangements, and those results were checked against IGoR. In a later analysis, hypergeometric tests were used to score TCR-TCR, TCR-HLA and TCR-CMV co-occurrence, with a repertoire-size bias correction applied to TCR pairs. To estimate false discovery rates, a later analysis permuted the HLA or CMV assignments 20 times. In a later analysis, co-occurring TCRs were grouped with DBSCAN, and TCRdist sequence similarity was added when clustering was performed within HLA-allele-positive subsets. Co-occurrence clustering excluded repertoires with fewer than 30,000 or more than 120,000 public chains, plus five with anomalous nucleotide sharing. TCRdb retrieved this table from immuneACCESS and kept in-frame rearrangements only. Not all clones are present; in checked studies, unresolved V genes account for under half, and no reason is known for the remainder. The DNA was the basis for D and trimming; V, J and clone size are from that table. Within this sample are some 150,000 clones, with around 82% of them counted one time only. The ten largest clones represent roughly 2.4% of the sample.

CDR1 and CDR2 are drawn from the germline V gene: SGDLS, YYNGEE. Germline trimming amounts to 4 bases on V and 7 bases on J, with 9 as the count of junction bases outside the gene matches. The CDR3, from cysteine to phenylalanine, totals 14 residues. Here the CDR3 DNA is all that survives: 42 bases in frame from base 1. In regard to this clone: Which antigen it targets is not known. Base qualities are not at hand, and no much larger clone is one base apart.

The cohort comprised under 700 healthy bone marrow donors. All cohort members were sampled while nominally healthy, although unrecorded immune exposures were likely present. The donor tested CMV seronegative and was one of the 352 seronegative cohort members. A peripheral blood sample was provided by each donor, and peripheral blood mononuclear cells were used for TCR beta sequencing. Genomic DNA was extracted from the blood cell samples with the Qiagen DNeasy Blood Extraction Kit. This TCR was sampled from a man aged 50-59 years in good health and CMV-seronegative. Sequenced material: PBMCs. The chain couples TRBV9 to TRBJ2-7, with 9 middle bases fitting TRBD1. CDR3 sequence: CASSPGQGNREQYF. The DNA is TGTGCCAGCAGCCCCGGACAGGGGAATCGGGAGCAGTACTTC.